This TCR beta chain was documented in a study of shared clonotypes between healthy human individuals (dated by TCRdb to the early 2020s). The study in broad terms: Two women and three men aged 18 to 49 years were included in the cohort. Per donor, leukapheresis produced somewhere between about 0.9 and 9 billion PBMCs. To estimate repertoire size and how much clonotypes are shared between individuals, the study performed deep sequencing of blood TCR repertoires from roughly five healthy adults. To increase sequencing depth and limit assay-specific biases, different laboratories used diverse techniques to prepare libraries and sequence TCR repertoires.

The donors were healthy, HIV-negative adults who had no recently reported acute infections or vaccinations. All donors were Caucasian adults living in Nashville, Tennessee, USA. For unsorted samples, about 90 million PBMCs were counted, and genomic DNA was extracted using the QIAamp DNA Blood Mini kit. After blood collection by leukapheresis, PBMCs were isolated using Ficoll-Histopaque density gradient centrifugation and then cryopreserved in the vapor phase of liquid nitrogen. The germline V gene provides CDR1 SGHTA and CDR2 FQGNSA. V ends up 3 bases short and J 6 bases short, with an unmatched junction base count of 7. The CDR3 goes from the cysteine to the phenylalanine over 14 residues. CDR3 DNA only is kept here, 42 bases in frame from base 1. Using the deep immunoSEQ assay, multiplex PCR amplified TCR CDR3 regions from genomic DNA. Genomic DNA extracted from each cell subset was distributed evenly over all wells of several immunoSEQ 96-well plates, and each plate served as one replicate. For unsorted PBMC, approximately 0.3 ug of genomic DNA, equivalent to tens of thousands of T cell genomes, went into each replicate PCR. Genomic DNA from unsorted PBMC was sequenced over ten immunoSEQ deep assay plates. The purified libraries were quantified using a Qubit 3.0 fluorometer, sized with a Bioanalyzer 2100, and then quantified again using the KAPA Library Quantification kit. Each immunoSEQ 96-well plate was sequenced on its own single-read 150-cycle Illumina NextSeq 550 flow cell. The source study handled its data this way. Because only junctional sequences without quality scores were contained in the immunoSEQ output, filtering matching that applied to full-length reads could not be performed. Sequences were annotated with PyIR, a Python wrapper for IgBLAST v1.9, and V/J genes and CDR3 were assigned using IMGT germline references. Reads were filtered out if the reads had weak V/J assignments (E-value above 1e-6), no CDR3, stop codons, out-of-frame junctions, or ambiguous translated residues. V3J clonotypes were defined as sequences sharing an identical inferred V gene, J gene, and CDR3 amino acid sequence. Percentage overlap between repertoires was calculated by dividing the number of shared unique clonotypes by the size of the smaller repertoire. Richness of each repertoire was evaluated using RTK rarefaction, the Chao1 estimator, and Recon v2.1 estimates of unobserved clonotypes. Imported from immuneACCESS, the table was reduced by TCRdb to in-frame sequences with V and J called. These copies leave out some clones; in studies compared against another copy, an unresolved V gene accounts for under half, and the cause of the remainder is not known. V and J calls and clone size come straight from that table; D and trimming were deduced from the DNA. The sample data list 550,000 to 600,000 clones, and just over 75% of these were observed just once. The ten most abundant clones make up around 12% of the sample.

Beyond this particular receptor, the publication reports: Sampling was restricted to blood, and TCR repertoires in tissue are likely to differ from TCR repertoires in blood. Because the study included only a small number of donors, the genetic and exposure-history diversity represented was limited. Pairwise subsampling led to the expectation that sequencing depth would affect the degree of clonotype sharing among donors.

This clone was observed a handful of times. What this receptor recognizes is not known. Qualities for individual bases were not recorded, and no much larger clone is one base off. The sample comprised PBMCs. The chain is assembled from TRBV7-2 and TRBJ1-2, and 7 junctional nucleotides match TRBD1. The TCR comes from a woman in her thirties or forties in good health. Some clones in this sample may be carry-over from other donors' samples. The DNA sequence reads TGTGCCAGCAGCTTCCGTTCCGGGACAGATGGCTACACCTTC. Its product reads: CASSFRSGTDGYTF. Extended through the reference TRBV7-2 and TRBJ1-2 proteins, this CDR3 yields the full variable domain: GAGVSQSPSNKVTEKGKDVELRCDPISGHTALYWYRQSLGQGLEFLIYFQGNSAPDKSGLPSDRFSAERTGGSVSTLTIQRTQQEDSAVYLCASSFRSGTDGYTFGSGTRLTVV.